One TCR beta chain is described in this entry. Its cognate antigen is unknown. This sample stems from a study of monozygotic twins with cystic fibrosis. Study observations and caveats: J usage was most co-twin-similar in 8 of 16 pairs, V in 13.

Germline V lookup: CDR1 SGDLS, CDR2 YYNGEE. V was pared by 3 bases and J by 0 bases, with 9 bases between. The CDR3 consists of 14 residues. Assay: immunoSEQ multiplex PCR; the TCRdb copy retains only in-frame clones and omits some. The data contain approximately 25,000 clones, around 93% of them singletons. The receptor was derived from a girl aged 2-15 years with cystic fibrosis. The J gene is TRBJ2-5, the V gene TRBV9; D is possibly TRBD1 or TRBD2 (5 bases each). Sequencing input: blood. In DNA, the CDR3 is TGTGCCAGCAGCGCCGGGACCTACCAAGAGACCCAGTACTTC. Translation gives CASSAGTYQETQYF. Full variable domain (missing parts from reference TRBV9 and TRBJ2-5): DSGVTQTPKHLITATGQRVTLRCSPRSGDLSVYWYQQSLDQGLQFLIQYYNGEERAKGNILERFSAQQFPDLHSELNLSSLELGDSALYFCASSAGTYQETQYFGPGTRLLVL.